These 5 T cell receptor beta chains were sequenced from one sample in a study of identical twins. MiXCR, run by TCRdb on the 5' RACE reads, gives a single entry per CDR3 protein. The sample yields 520,000 or so distinct CDR3 sequences, roughly 21% seen once. In addition, the sample was reused for a study of T cells expressing NK-cell markers.

The sequenced sample consisted of CD4+ T cells sorted from blood. The source is a woman between 18 and 29 years old in good health.

This clonotype has a single count. The chain joins TRBV12-3 or TRBV12-4 to TRBJ2-3; D could derive from TRBD1 or TRBD2 (6 bases each). Trimming removed 8 bases from V and 2 bases from J, with 20 bases in between. This CDR3 is built from 16 residues. The CDR3 sequence is CASCPGALGYTDTQYF. In nucleotides, the CDR3 is TGTGCCAGCTGTCCGGGGGCCCTGGGATACACAGATACGCAGTATTTT.

The chain links TRBV20-1 to TRBJ2-4, with D hard to call. The ends were cut back, 5 bases at V and 6 bases at J, with 8 bases in the middle. The CDR3 loop spans 11 amino acids. Germline V lookup: CDR1 DFQATT, CDR2 SNEGSKA (reference sequence). The CDR3 DNA reads TGCAGTGCTGCCCCGGCAAACATTCAGTACTTC. The encoded protein is CSAAPANIQYF.

The chain links TRBV3-1 to TRBJ1-2; D is perhaps TRBD1 (6 bases). The CDR3 is 15 residues long. The germline gives CDR1 LGHDT, CDR2 YNNKEL (reference sequence). V gave up 5 bases and J gave up 4 bases, with 17 bases separating them. CDR3 DNA: TGTGCCAGCAGCTCCTCAATTACAGGGTTCTATGGCTACACCTTC. Amino acid sequence: CASSSSITGFYGYTF.

The sample holds a few counts of this clonotype. V gene TRBV5-1 combines with J gene TRBJ2-1; D uncertain. CDR1 SGHRS and CDR2 YFSETQ come from the germline V gene. V was shortened by 3 bases and J by 5 bases, with 9 bases between the two germline ends. The CDR3 length is 13 residues. CDR3 coding DNA: TGCGCCAGCAGCTGGATCATAAACAATGAGCAGTTCTTC. Protein sequence: CASSWIINNEQFF.

This clonotype was detected ten times or more. J is TRBJ1-2 and V is TRBV5-1; possible D gene TRBD1, 5 bases. The CDR3 totals 13 residues. Between the trimmed V and J ends, which lost 3 bases and 4 bases, there was a span of 10 bases. Germline values: CDR1 SGHRS, CDR2 YFSETQ. This CDR3 reads CASSSGPRYGYTF. CDR3 DNA sequence: TGCGCCAGCAGCTCGGGACCCCGCTATGGCTACACCTTC.